These T cell receptor beta chains were read from a single sample in a study of beta chain features in type 1 diabetes. The assay was immunoSEQ multiplex PCR, and TCRdb's table has in-frame clones only and misses some. The sample yields a few hundred thousand clones, around 30% seen once. The sequenced sample consisted of naive CD4+ T cells from blood. These receptors all come from a man in his late teens or twenties in good health. Both conserved end residues are part of each CDR3.

TRBJ2-7 TRBV7-2 CASSLAQGYEQYF
TRBJ2-7 TRBV28 CASNPAGTSNNEQYF
TRBJ1-2 TRBV30 CAWSVSGSDGYTF
TRBJ2-7 TRBV7-9 CASSLYGDSYEQYF
TRBJ1-1 TRBV30 CAWSVGTGNTEAFF
TRBJ2-2 TRBV29-1 CSVEIRDTNTGELFF
TRBJ2-1 TRBV27 CASSLRVGGEQFF
TRBJ2-5 TRBV6-1 CASTGQQETQYF
TRBJ2-2 TRBV4-1 CASSHREIGYGELFF
TRBJ2-7 TRBV29-1 CSAGASGSGGPEQYF
TRBJ2-5 TRBV4-1 CASSQTGIQETQYF
TRBJ2-6 TRBV9 CASSITGANVLTF
TRBJ2-5 TRBV4-3 CASSQEVSRGRETQYF
TRBJ2-5 TRBV25-1 CASRPAGMETQYF
TRBJ2-3 TRBV5-4 CASSLAAARRDTQYF
TRBJ2-1 TRBV7-9 CASIGTSGYNEQFF
TRBJ1-2 TRBV4-2 CASSQEWDIRSYGYTF
TRBJ2-3 TRBV2 CASSDGPFPDTQYF
TRBJ2-1 TRBV18 CASSPAGLAGNEQFF
TRBJ2-7 TRBV6-1 CASRQTSAYEQYF
TRBJ2-5 TRBV29-1 CSVYRLAGVSETQYF
TRBJ2-7 TRBV18 CASSPTTNYEQYF
TRBJ1-5 TRBV4-3 CASSPSGGENQPQHF
TRBJ1-1 TRBV6-1 CASAVLEMNTEAFF
TRBJ2-5 TRBV18 CASSPPRETQYF
TRBJ2-5 TRBV15 CATSRDRTGQETQYF
TRBJ2-7 TRBV4-2 CASSRLQAAEPSYEQYF
TRBJ2-5 TRBV5-1 CASRLQGSQETQYF
TRBJ1-2 TRBV30 CAWSDRGFGYTF
TRBJ2-7 TRBV7-2 CASSLAPRGSAYEQYF
TRBJ2-5 TRBV25-1 CASSTGETIQETQYF
TRBJ2-5 TRBV7-2 CASSPQGTSETQYF
TRBJ2-7 TRBV29-1 CSVSRQVGYEQYF
TRBJ2-7 TRBV28 CASSTRGEQYF
TRBJ2-5 TRBV9 CASSVSLGQETQYF
TRBJ2-5 TRBV23-1 CAILMRQGETQYF
TRBJ2-1 TRBV14 CASSQDPQGWNEQFF
TRBJ2-7 TRBV7-6 CASSSAGGSYEQYF
TRBJ2-7 TRBV6-6 CASRQGLRDEQYF
TRBJ1-1 TRBV30 CAWSPKGKNTEAFF
TRBJ2-1 TRBV5-1 CASSFGLAGGNEQFF
TRBJ2-7 TRBV29-1 CSTRDRGSTYEQYF
TRBJ2-2 TRBV7-6 CASSAAGTGITGELFF
TRBJ2-2 TRBV19 CASYGGTGELFF
TRBJ2-5 TRBV9 CASSFGSQETQYF
TRBJ1-5 TRBV5-1 CASSLSGPNQPQHF
TRBJ2-7 TRBV30 CAWSIQGGPYEQYF
TRBJ2-2 TRBV7-2 CASSLSNTGELFF
TRBJ2-1 TRBV29-1 CSVEDRGSSGILSPYNEQFF
TRBJ1-4 TRBV4-1 CASSQDPVIGRKLFF
TRBJ2-3 TRBV15 CATGRPGGTDTQYF
TRBJ2-7 TRBV7-2 CASSLARDRPYEQYF
TRBJ2-3 TRBV10-1 CASSELAVSTDTQYF
TRBJ2-1 TRBV9 CASSVTSGSRIEQFF
TRBJ2-1 TRBV6-5 CASRPPGAPYNEQFF
TRBJ1-1 TRBV25-1 CASSEPRNTEAFF